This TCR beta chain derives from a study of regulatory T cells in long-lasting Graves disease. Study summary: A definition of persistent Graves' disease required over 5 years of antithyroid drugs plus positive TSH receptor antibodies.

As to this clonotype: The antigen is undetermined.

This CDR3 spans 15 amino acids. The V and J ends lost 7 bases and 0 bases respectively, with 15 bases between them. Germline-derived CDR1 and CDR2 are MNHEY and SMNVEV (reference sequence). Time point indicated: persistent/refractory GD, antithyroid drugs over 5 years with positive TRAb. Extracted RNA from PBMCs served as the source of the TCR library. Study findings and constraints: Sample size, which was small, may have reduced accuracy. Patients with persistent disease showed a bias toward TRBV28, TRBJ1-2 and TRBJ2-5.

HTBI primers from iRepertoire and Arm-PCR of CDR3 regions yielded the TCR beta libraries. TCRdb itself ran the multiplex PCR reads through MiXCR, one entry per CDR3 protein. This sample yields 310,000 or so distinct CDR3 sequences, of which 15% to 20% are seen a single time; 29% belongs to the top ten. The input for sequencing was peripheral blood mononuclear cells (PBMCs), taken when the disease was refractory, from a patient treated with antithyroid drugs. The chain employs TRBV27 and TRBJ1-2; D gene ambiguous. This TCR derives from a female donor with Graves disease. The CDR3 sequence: CASTRIGGANYGYTF. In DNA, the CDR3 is TGTGCCAGCACGCGAATTGGCGGGGCTAACTATGGCTACACCTTC.